The clone carrying this TCR beta chain has just a few counts. Its antigen remains unidentified. With 3 bases removed from V and 8 bases from J, the gap between germline ends came to 17 bases. From germline, CDR1 is SGHKS and CDR2 YYEKEE (reference sequence). The CDR3 loop spans 15 amino acids. A single record per CDR3 protein comes from TCRdb applying MiXCR to the reads. The table records about 450,000 distinct CDR3 sequences, 30% to 40% of them present only once. The data originate from a study of T cell repertoires in cytomegalovirus infection. The overall study: Carrying CMV and the relevant HLA type showed in public TCR beta signatures. General study findings and limits: HLA-C-restricted, CMV-specific TCR beta clonotypes were dominant ex vivo. Of the TCR beta families, the public ones yielded a cumulative frequency that identified carriers of CMV plus the relevant HLA.

The genes are TRBV5-5 and TRBJ1-4, with a weak D call TRBD1 (5 bases). The receptor was isolated from a human donor in good health (CMV status not recorded). Some clones in this sample may be carry-over from other donors' samples. The specimen sequenced was PBMCs. The CDR3 is CASSSGTSSGEKLFF. CDR3 nucleotide sequence: TGTGCCAGCAGCTCCGGGACCTCCTCAGGGGAAAAACTGTTTTTT.